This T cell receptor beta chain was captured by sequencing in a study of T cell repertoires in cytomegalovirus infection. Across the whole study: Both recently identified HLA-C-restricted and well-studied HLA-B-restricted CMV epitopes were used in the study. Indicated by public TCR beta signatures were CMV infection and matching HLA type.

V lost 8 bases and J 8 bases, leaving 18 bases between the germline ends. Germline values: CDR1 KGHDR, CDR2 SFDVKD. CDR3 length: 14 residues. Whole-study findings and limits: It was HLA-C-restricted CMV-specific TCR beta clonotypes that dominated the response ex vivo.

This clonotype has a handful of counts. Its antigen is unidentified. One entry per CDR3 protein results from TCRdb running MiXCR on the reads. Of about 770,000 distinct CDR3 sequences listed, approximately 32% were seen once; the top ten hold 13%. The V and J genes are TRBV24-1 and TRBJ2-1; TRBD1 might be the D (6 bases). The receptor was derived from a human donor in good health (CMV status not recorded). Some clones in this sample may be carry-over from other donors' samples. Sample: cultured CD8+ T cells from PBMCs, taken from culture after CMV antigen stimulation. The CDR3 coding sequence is TGTGCCACCAACCAGGGCTCAGAGGGGGATGAGCAGTTCTTC. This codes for CATNQGSEGDEQFF.